This T cell receptor (beta chain) originates from a study of blood T cell repertoires in COVID-19. Study in general: Sources were T cells, B-cell-depleted T cells, or PBMCs; the material itself was cDNA or gDNA.

Assay: immunoSEQ multiplex PCR; the TCRdb copy retains only in-frame clones and omits some. This table holds tens of thousands of clones, approximately 83% found once. The CDR3 length is 15 residues. Looked up from germline, CDR1 is LNHDA and CDR2 is SQIVND (reference sequence). The ends were cut back, 5 bases at V and 1 base at J, with 15 bases in the middle. This clone was found a few times. This chain uses TRBV19 with TRBJ2-7, with D possibly TRBD2 on 5 matching bases. The source is a human donor in a cohort sampled during active COVID-19. The donor label of this sample is uncertain. Sequencing was performed on peripheral blood. The CDR3 nucleotides read TGTGCCAGTAGTGTGACTACACGGAATTCCTACGAGCAGTACTTC. The encoded protein is CASSVTTRNSYEQYF.